This T cell receptor beta chain emerged from a study of blood T cell repertoires in COVID-19. Study information: The cDNA or gDNA used as material had been derived from T cells, B-cell-depleted T cells, or PBMCs.

In the authors' workflow: By means of reference gene primer amplification, nucleated cell counts were estimated. Measured with immunoSEQ multiplex PCR; TCRdb has only the in-frame clones, and not every one. The V and J calls and the clone size are those of that table, but D and trimming were determined from the DNA. The sample records about 160,000 clones, roughly 90% being singletons. The V gene end was trimmed by 6 bases and the J gene end by 3 bases; junction bases not matched to a gene: 1. From germline, CDR1 is LGHDT and CDR2 YNNKEL (reference sequence). This CDR3 comprises 14 residues. What was sequenced was peripheral blood. The TCR comes from a woman aged 60-75 years with active or convalescent COVID-19. The rearrangement joins TRBV3-1 (or the pseudogene TRBV3-2) to TRBJ2-1, with 11 bases fitting TRBD1. CDR3: CASRDRGRYNEQFF. Here the CDR3 DNA reads TGTGCCAGCAGGGACAGGGGGCGCTACAATGAGCAGTTCTTC.